This record concerns one TCR beta chain sequence. The germline V gene has CDR1 LNHNV and CDR2 YYDKDF (reference sequence). J lost 2 bases, V lost 1 base, and 5 bases had no gene match. The CDR3 consists of 16 residues. This sample is drawn from a study of blood T cell repertoires in COVID-19. Study-wide context: The cDNA or gDNA used as material had been derived from T cells, B-cell-depleted T cells, or PBMCs.

This table comes from immunoSEQ multiplex PCR, and its TCRdb copy is limited to in-frame clones, with some not included. The sample carries 100,000 to 150,000 clones, about 81% recorded once. The gene calls are TRBV15 and TRBJ2-1, with TRBD1 matching 7 bases. The TCR was taken from a woman older than 75 with acute or convalescent COVID-19. What was sequenced was peripheral blood. Written as DNA, the CDR3 is TGTGCCACCAGCAGAGTGGCAGGGGGTGCCTACAATGAGCAGTTCTTC. The encoded protein is CATSRVAGGAYNEQFF.